Presented here are 32 T cell receptor beta chains from one specimen sequenced in a study of blood T cell repertoires in COVID-19. Method: immunoSEQ multiplex PCR; TCRdb's copy keeps in-frame clones and lacks some. Seen here are tens of thousands of clones, roughly 80% observed once, and the top ten hold roughly 15%. Input material: peripheral blood. Receptors were obtained from a man in his sixties with COVID-19, enrolled during active disease.

This chain links TRBV5-1 with TRBJ2-2; D is perhaps TRBD2 (6 bases). Germline lookup yields CDR1 SGHRS and CDR2 YFSETQ. Trimming took 0 bases from V and 1 from J, leaving 7 bases between them. The CDR3 consists of 15 residues. This CDR3 reads CASSLAGGNTGELFF. CDR3 DNA sequence: TGCGCCAGCAGCTTGGCCGGGGGGAACACCGGGGAGCTGTTTTTT.

This rearrangement joins TRBV4-1 to TRBJ1-5; D call uncertain. The CDR3 has 13 residues. CDR1 is MGHRA, CDR2 YSYEKL, per germline. V was shortened by 0 bases and J by 6 bases, with 6 bases between the two germline ends. The CDR3 spells CASSQDAGQPQHF. As DNA, the CDR3 is TGCGCCAGCAGCCAAGATGCAGGTCAGCCCCAGCATTTT.

The chain employs TRBV5-1 and TRBJ1-5, with 7 positions matching TRBD1. CDR3 length: 14 residues. Germline CDR1 reads SGHRS; CDR2 reads YFSETQ. V dropped 2 bases and J dropped 2; count of bases not matched to a gene: 1. CDR3 sequence: CASSFTGGNQPQHF. In nucleotides, the CDR3 is TGCGCCAGCAGCTTTACAGGGGGCAATCAGCCCCAGCATTTT.

The V and J genes are TRBV12-3 or TRBV12-4 and TRBJ1-1; D remains ambiguous. The CDR3 is made up of 13 amino acids. The V end lost 6 bases, the J end lost 0 bases, and 8 bases lay between the germline ends. The DNA for the CDR3 is TGTGCCAGCAGCCTGTTTCTGAACACTGAAGCTTTCTTT. Translated, it gives CASSLFLNTEAFF.

The chain uses TRBV2 and TRBJ2-7; D may be TRBD2 (5 bases). This CDR3 spans 17 amino acids. From germline, CDR1 is SNHLY and CDR2 FYNNEI. V lost 1 base and J 9 bases, leaving 25 bases between the germline ends. CDR3 amino acids: CASSEVGWVLEGFGQYF. In nucleotides, the CDR3 is TGTGCCAGCAGTGAAGTGGGGTGGGTACTAGAAGGGTTTGGGCAGTACTTC.

The chain carries TRBV3-1 (or the pseudogene TRBV3-2) and TRBJ2-1; D call uncertain. The CDR3 sequence is 14 residues long. Germline lookup yields CDR1 LGHDT and CDR2 YNNKEL (reference sequence). The germline V and J ends were trimmed by 0 bases and 6 bases, with 9 bases remaining between them. Here the CDR3 reads CASSQDPPSNEQFF. The CDR3 DNA follows: TGTGCCAGCAGCCAAGACCCCCCTAGCAATGAGCAGTTCTTC.

The chain couples TRBV28 to TRBJ1-6, with 8 nucleotides matching TRBD1. Trimming removed 8 bases from V and 8 bases from J; junction bases left unmatched: 5. Germline V gene lookup returns CDR1 MDHEN and CDR2 SYDVKM. The CDR3 is made up of 13 amino acids. The CDR3 region has the DNA TGTGCCAGCTGGGACAGGTTTGATTCACCCCTCCACTTT. It yields the protein CASWDRFDSPLHF. Complete variable domain (other parts from reference TRBV28 and TRBJ1-6): DVKVTQSSRYLVKRTGEKVFLECVQDMDHENMFWYRQDPGLGLRLIYFSYDVKMKEKGDIPEGYSVSREKKERFSLILESASTNQTSMYLCASWDRFDSPLHFGNGTRLTVT.

The chain links TRBV5-1 to TRBJ2-3; a possible D gene is TRBD2 (5 bases). Germline V gives CDR1 SGHRS, CDR2 YFSETQ. V was cut by 4 bases and J by 1 base, with 19 bases left in between. The CDR3 has 17 residues. The CDR3 nucleotides are TGCGCCAGCAGCATCGCTGGAGCGGTCCGGGGCACAGATACGCAGTATTTT. It translates to CASSIAGAVRGTDTQYF.

V usage is TRBV28 and J usage is TRBJ2-5; D is perhaps TRBD2 (6 bases). Trimming took off 8 bases at V and 5 bases at J, with 18 bases between the two ends. Looked up from germline, CDR1 is MDHEN and CDR2 is SYDVKM. This CDR3 contains 14 residues. In DNA, the CDR3 is TGTGCCAGCGTGGGGGGAACTTTGTTGGAGACCCAGTACTTC. The encoded protein is CASVGGTLLETQYF.

The J gene is TRBJ2-3, the V gene TRBV12-5, with 8 bases aligning to TRBD1. This CDR3 has 14 amino acids. Unmatched junction bases numbered 8, after V lost 10 bases and J lost 2 bases. The germline gives CDR1 LGHNT, CDR2 FRNRAP. The CDR3, as DNA: TGTGCTACCGGGACAGGCAGCGCCACAGATACGCAGTATTTT. Its translation is CATGTGSATDTQYF.

The V gene is TRBV4-1, the J gene TRBJ2-5; TRBD2 agrees at 7 bases. The CDR3 is made up of 16 amino acids. J gave up 7 bases and V 1 base, and 12 bases lay outside the gene matches. Germline lookup yields CDR1 MGHRA and CDR2 YSYEKL. The chain's CDR3 is CASSQGAGAPGGTQYF. CDR3 nucleotide sequence: TGCGCCAGCAGCCAAGGGGCGGGAGCCCCTGGAGGGACCCAGTACTTC.

The chain recombines TRBV9 with TRBJ2-7; TRBD2 matches 11 bases. Germline CDR1 reads SGDLS; CDR2 reads YYNGEE. CDR3 length: 14 residues. Trimming at V came to 0 bases and at J to 9 bases, leaving 5 bases not matched to a gene. CDR3 sequence reads: CASSVDSGGARQYF. CDR3 bases: TGTGCCAGCAGCGTAGATAGCGGGGGGGCGCGGCAGTACTTC.

V is TRBV5-1 and J is TRBJ2-1, with D uncertain. V lost 4 bases to trimming and J lost 4 bases, with 12 bases between them. Germline lookup yields CDR1 SGHRS and CDR2 YFSETQ. The CDR3 totals 14 residues. CDR3: CASSPQVWYNEQFF. The CDR3 DNA follows: TGCGCCAGCAGCCCCCAGGTATGGTACAATGAGCAGTTCTTC.

This chain links TRBV28 with TRBJ1-6; the match to TRBD1 covers 8 bases. Trimming cost V 4 bases and J 5 bases; bases outside gene matches: 7. The CDR3 sequence is 16 residues long. The V gene's germline CDR1 is MDHEN and CDR2 SYDVKM. The CDR3 is CASSSPGQGDNSPLHF. The DNA of the CDR3 is TGTGCCAGCAGTTCGCCCGGACAGGGTGATAATTCACCCCTCCACTTT.

The chain has TRBV3-1 (or the pseudogene TRBV3-2) and TRBJ1-1; possibly TRBD1 for D (5 bases). With 7 bases removed from V and 5 bases from J, the gap between germline ends came to 11 bases. Germline CDR1 LGHDT, CDR2 YNNKEL (reference sequence). This CDR3 is 12 amino acids long. The CDR3 sequence: CASNTGETEAFF. The CDR3 DNA reads TGTGCCAGCAACACAGGTGAGACTGAAGCTTTCTTT.

The chain couples TRBV28 to TRBJ1-1; D might be TRBD1 (6 bases). With 7 bases removed from V and 4 bases from J, the gap between germline ends came to 25 bases. The CDR3 loop spans 17 amino acids. Germline V gene sequence: CDR1 MDHEN, CDR2 SYDVKM. The CDR3 region is CASTSPGEGGGSTEAFF. CDR3 sequence (DNA): TGTGCCAGCACCTCCCCGGGGGAGGGGGGCGGGTCCACTGAAGCTTTCTTT.

V is TRBV24-1 and J is TRBJ2-1, with 11 positions matching TRBD1. This CDR3 contains 17 residues. Per germline, CDR1 KGHDR and CDR2 SFDVKD. The junction had 10 bases not matched to a gene; V was cut back by 3 bases and J by 7 bases. The CDR3 DNA reads TGTGCCACCAGTGATCCGTCGGGACAGGGGGGTATGAATGAGCAGTTCTTC. The encoded protein is CATSDPSGQGGMNEQFF.

The V gene is TRBV7-9, the J gene TRBJ1-1, with D maybe TRBD1 (5 bases). Trimming left V 5 bases short and J 5 bases short, with 9 bases between. Per the germline V gene, CDR1 is SEHNR and CDR2 is FQNEAQ (reference sequence). The CDR3 has 12 residues. The CDR3 sequence is CASSQGWTEAFF. DNA of the CDR3: TGTGCCAGCAGCCAGGGTTGGACTGAAGCTTTCTTT.

This rearrangement joins TRBV6-1 to TRBJ2-7, with 9 bases that match TRBD2. The CDR3 length is 15 residues. The trim removed 2 bases at V and 4 bases at J, leaving 6 bases unmatched. Per germline, CDR1 MNHNS and CDR2 SASEGT. This CDR3 is CASSELGGGAYEQYF. CDR3 nucleotide sequence: TGTGCCAGCAGTGAACTTGGCGGGGGGGCATACGAGCAGTACTTC.

The chain combines TRBV7-2 with TRBJ2-1; 8 bases match TRBD2. The V and J ends lost 0 bases and 7 bases, in that order; junction bases with no gene match: 5. Per the germline V gene, CDR1 is SGHTA and CDR2 is FQGNSA. CDR3 length: 15 amino acids. CDR3 amino acids: CASSLAPSGSNEQFF. The CDR3 DNA is TGTGCCAGCAGCTTAGCGCCCAGCGGGAGTAATGAGCAGTTCTTC.

This sequence joins TRBV7-7 and TRBJ1-4; 9 bases agree with TRBD1. With V trimmed by 5 bases and J by 6 bases, 7 bases remained unmatched. Looked up from germline, CDR1 is SSHAT and CDR2 is FNYEAQ (reference sequence). The CDR3 has 15 residues. The CDR3 DNA sequence: TGTGCCAGCAGCCCAGGGACAGGGTCGGATGAAAAACTGTTTTTT. It specifies CASSPGTGSDEKLFF. Based on the CDR3 plus reference TRBV7-7 and TRBJ1-4, the full variable domain is GAGVSQSPRYKVTKRGQDVTLRCDPISSHATLYWYQQALGQGPEFLTYFNYEAQPDKSGLPSDRFSAERPEGSISTLTIQRTEQRDSAMYRCASSPGTGSDEKLFFGSGTQLSVL.

This chain links TRBV9 with TRBJ2-1, with 9 bases aligning to TRBD1. Losses at the gene ends were 4 bases for V and 7 bases for J; bases not matched to a gene: 9. Germline lookup yields CDR1 SGDLS and CDR2 YYNGEE. The CDR3 is made up of 15 amino acids. DNA of the CDR3: TGTGCCAGCAGCACGGGACAGGGACCTGAGAATGAGCAGTTCTTC. Encoded protein: CASSTGQGPENEQFF.

The V call is TRBV4-1, the J call TRBJ1-6, with D perhaps matching TRBD1 (5 bases). V lost 1 base, J lost 5 bases, and 9 bases lay in between. CDR3 length: 15 amino acids. Per the germline V gene, CDR1 is MGHRA and CDR2 is YSYEKL. DNA of the CDR3: TGCGCCAGCAGCCAAGGGACAACAAATAATTCACCCCTCCACTTT. It codes for CASSQGTTNNSPLHF.

This clone was observed a few times. This rearrangement joins TRBV2 to TRBJ2-7; 8 bases align to TRBD1. The CDR3 spans 15 residues. CDR1 is SNHLY, CDR2 FYNNEI, per germline. V was pared by 4 bases and J by 7 bases, with 12 bases of the junction left unmatched. CDR3 nucleotide sequence: TGTGCCAGCAGTGTGGACAGGGAACTTCTACGTGAGCAGTACTTC. Residues: CASSVDRELLREQYF.

The table lists this clone with a few counts. This rearrangement joins TRBV25-1 to TRBJ1-5; D gene unclear. Germline CDR1 reads MGHDK; CDR2 reads SYGVNS. This CDR3 is 15 amino acids long. Trimming shortened V by 3 bases and J by 1 base, and 10 bases separated the two germline ends. The CDR3: CASSERERSNQPQHF. In nucleotides, the CDR3 is TGTGCCAGCAGTGAGCGGGAGAGGAGCAATCAGCCCCAGCATTTT.

The chain recombines TRBV7-3 with TRBJ2-3; TRBD2 is a possible D gene (6 bases). V lost 5 bases to trimming and J lost 2 bases, with 14 bases between them. This CDR3 has 15 residues. Germline V lookup: CDR1 SGHTA, CDR2 FQGTGA. In DNA form, the CDR3 reads TGTGCCAGCAGCCTCCCAGCGGGCACCACAGATACGCAGTATTTT. Translated, it gives CASSLPAGTTDTQYF.

The chain recombines TRBV7-9 with TRBJ1-4; TRBD1 might be the D (5 bases). Germline assignment: CDR1 SEHNR and CDR2 FQNEAQ (reference sequence). The CDR3 spans 14 residues. Trimming stripped 2 bases from V and 7 bases from J, with 11 bases between. DNA for the CDR3: TGTGCCAGCAGCTTACAGGGCGTCACTGAAAAACTGTTTTTT. It translates to CASSLQGVTEKLFF.

The chain links TRBV10-1 to TRBJ1-1; possibly TRBD1 for D (6 bases). Between the trimmed V and J ends, which lost 2 bases and 0 bases, there was a span of 7 bases. The V gene's germline CDR1 is WNHNN and CDR2 SYGVQD (reference sequence). This CDR3 is 14 amino acids long. CDR3 sequence (DNA): TGCGCCAGCAGTGAGCAGGGGATGAACACTGAAGCTTTCTTT. It yields the protein CASSEQGMNTEAFF.

The chain uses TRBV6-5 and TRBJ2-1, with D perhaps TRBD1 (6 bases). Per the germline V gene, CDR1 is MNHEY and CDR2 is SVGAGI. V was pared by 5 bases and J by 8 bases, with 16 bases between. The CDR3 is made up of 14 amino acids. The CDR3 spells CASSLGDIRHEQFF. CDR3 sequence (DNA): TGTGCCAGCAGTCTCGGGGACATCCGACATGAGCAGTTCTTC.

The CDR3 region is CASSYDLRDEPEAFF. CDR3 coding DNA: TGTGCCAGCAGTTACGACCTCAGGGATGAGCCTGAAGCTTTCTTT. V usage is TRBV6-6 and J usage is TRBJ1-1; TRBD1 is a possible D gene (5 bases). This CDR3 contains 15 residues. Germline V CDR1 and CDR2: MNHNY, SVGAGI (reference sequence). V was shortened by 2 bases and J by 6 bases, with 16 bases between the two germline ends.

The V and J genes are TRBV5-1 and TRBJ2-1, with D maybe TRBD2 (6 bases). The V gene lost 2 bases and the J gene lost 1 base, with 16 bases spanning the gap. Germline V gene data show CDR1 as SGHRS and CDR2 as YFSETQ. This CDR3 region has 17 residues. CDR3 nucleotides: TGCGCCAGCAGCTTCCTTCGGGGAGGAATATCCTACAATGAGCAGTTCTTC. Its protein product is CASSFLRGGISYNEQFF.

The chain uses TRBV10-1 and TRBJ2-3; the D gene is possibly TRBD2 (7 bases). Trimming shortened V by 8 bases and J by 1 base, and 10 bases separated the two germline ends. CDR3 length equals 13 residues. Germline CDR1 is WNHNN and CDR2 is SYGVQD (reference sequence). CDR3 sequence (DNA): TGCGCCAGCGGAGGGGGGGGCACAGATACGCAGTATTTT. It translates to CASGGGGTDTQYF.